Listed below are T cell receptor beta chains from one sample, sequenced in a study of blood T cell repertoires in COVID-19. Assay: immunoSEQ multiplex PCR; the TCRdb copy retains only in-frame clones and omits some. Seen here are roughly 70,000 clones, under 95% observed once, and the top ten hold less than 6%. The material sequenced was peripheral blood. All receptors derive from a woman in her sixties with active COVID-19. The CDR3 runs from the conserved cysteine through the conserved F or W. The D gene is left open where the match is weak. Part of the rows lack a size; the others show once, few, many or a class for expanded clones.

clone_size: .; j_call: TRBJ1-1; v_call: TRBV19; d_call: .; cdr3_nt: TGTGCCAGTGCCCGACAGAACACTGAAGCTTTCTTT; cdr3_aa: CASARQNTEAFF
clone_size: .; j_call: TRBJ2-1; v_call: TRBV10-2; d_call: TRBD2; cdr3_nt: TGCGCCAGCAGTACTAGCGGGAGTTCAAATGAGCAGTTCTTC; cdr3_aa: CASSTSGSSNEQFF
clone_size: .; j_call: TRBJ2-1; v_call: TRBV5-1; d_call: TRBD2; cdr3_nt: TGCGCCAGCAGCTTAAGCGGGAGTTGGTCCATTGAGCAGTTCTTC; cdr3_aa: CASSLSGSWSIEQFF
clone_size: .; j_call: TRBJ2-5; v_call: TRBV28; d_call: .; cdr3_nt: TGTGCCAGCAGCTTCTCATCGGGGGAAGAGACCCAGTACTTC; cdr3_aa: CASSFSSGEETQYF
clone_size: .; j_call: TRBJ1-6; v_call: TRBV28; d_call: .; cdr3_nt: TGTGCCGCGGGGGGTGGACGGGGGAACTATAATTCACCCCTCCACTTT; cdr3_aa: CAAGGGRGNYNSPLHF
clone_size: .; j_call: TRBJ2-1; v_call: TRBV13; d_call: .; cdr3_nt: TGTGCCAGCTCCCTAGGATCGCGGAATGAGCAGTTCTTC; cdr3_aa: CASSLGSRNEQFF
clone_size: medium-sized; j_call: TRBJ2-3; v_call: TRBV6-5; d_call: .; cdr3_nt: TGTGCCAGCTCCGCGTGGGGGCCACCAGATACGCAGTATTTT; cdr3_aa: CASSAWGPPDTQYF
clone_size: .; j_call: TRBJ2-1; v_call: TRBV21-1; d_call: .; cdr3_nt: TGTGCCAGCAGCAAGGAGCCACTAGCGGGAAGGTACAATGAGCAGTTCTTC; cdr3_aa: CASSKEPLAGRYNEQFF
clone_size: once; j_call: TRBJ2-1; v_call: TRBV7-2; d_call: .; cdr3_nt: TGTGCCAGCAGTTCCAGGAGCGGGTTGAGCAGCGATGAGCAGTTCTTC; cdr3_aa: CASSSRSGLSSDEQFF
clone_size: .; j_call: TRBJ2-3; v_call: TRBV18; d_call: .; cdr3_nt: TGTGCCAGCTCACCCACCCCCGGGGATCCCACAGATACGCAGTATTTT; cdr3_aa: CASSPTPGDPTDTQYF
clone_size: .; j_call: TRBJ2-6; v_call: TRBV5-1; d_call: .; cdr3_nt: TGCGCCAGCAGCTCCCCCCCCGGAGGGAGACTCCCTGGGGCCAACGTCCTGACTTTC; cdr3_aa: CASSSPPGGRLPGANVLTF
clone_size: .; j_call: TRBJ1-5; v_call: TRBV7-9; d_call: .; cdr3_nt: TGTGCCAGCAGCCCCCAGGATGGCAATCAGCCCCAGCATTTT; cdr3_aa: CASSPQDGNQPQHF
clone_size: .; j_call: TRBJ1-3; v_call: TRBV30; d_call: TRBD1; cdr3_nt: TGTGCCTGGACACTCGGACAGGGGAGTGGAAACACCATATATTTT; cdr3_aa: CAWTLGQGSGNTIYF
clone_size: .; j_call: TRBJ2-7; v_call: TRBV20-1; d_call: .; cdr3_nt: TGCAGTGCTCGGCGGGGCCACGAGCAGTACTTC; cdr3_aa: CSARRGHEQYF
clone_size: .; j_call: TRBJ1-1; v_call: TRBV3-1/TRBV3-2; d_call: TRBD1; cdr3_nt: TGTGCCAGCAGCCCCCCGGGGACAGTGAACACTGAAGCTTTCTTT; cdr3_aa: CASSPPGTVNTEAFF
clone_size: .; j_call: TRBJ2-2; v_call: TRBV6-5; d_call: .; cdr3_nt: TGTGCCAGCACGTGGGAGACAACCGGGGAGCTGTTTTTT; cdr3_aa: CASTWETTGELFF
clone_size: .; j_call: TRBJ2-2; v_call: TRBV5-4; d_call: TRBD1; cdr3_nt: TGTGCCAGCAGCTCAGGACAGGGCTACACCGGGGAGCTGTTTTTT; cdr3_aa: CASSSGQGYTGELFF
clone_size: .; j_call: TRBJ2-7; v_call: TRBV5-4; d_call: TRBD1; cdr3_nt: TGTGCCAGCAGCGCCGGACAGGGGGTTGCCTACGAGCAGTACTTC; cdr3_aa: CASSAGQGVAYEQYF
clone_size: .; j_call: TRBJ1-3; v_call: TRBV11-2; d_call: .; cdr3_nt: TGTGCCAGCAGATTGAACAGGGCTCGAAACACCATATATTTT; cdr3_aa: CASRLNRARNTIYF
clone_size: .; j_call: TRBJ1-5; v_call: TRBV5-8; d_call: .; cdr3_nt: TGTGCCAGCAGCCCATCTTATGGCCGTAGCAATCAGCCCCAGCATTTT; cdr3_aa: CASSPSYGRSNQPQHF
clone_size: .; j_call: TRBJ1-2; v_call: TRBV19; d_call: TRBD1; cdr3_nt: TGTGCCAGTAGTATGGGTGCGTGGGACAGCCAGCGCTTC; cdr3_aa: CASSMGAWDSQRF
clone_size: .; j_call: TRBJ2-5; v_call: TRBV5-1; d_call: TRBD2; cdr3_nt: TGCGCCAGCAGCTTCCTGGGGGGGACGGGTCAAGAGACCCAGTACTTC; cdr3_aa: CASSFLGGTGQETQYF
clone_size: .; j_call: TRBJ2-1; v_call: TRBV5-4; d_call: TRBD2; cdr3_nt: TGTGCCAGCAGCTTAGTCCCAGGCGGGAGCCCCTACAATGAGCAGTTCTTC; cdr3_aa: CASSLVPGGSPYNEQFF
clone_size: .; j_call: TRBJ1-2; v_call: TRBV9; d_call: .; cdr3_nt: TGTGCCAGCAGCACAGGATTCTCTGGCTACACCTTC; cdr3_aa: CASSTGFSGYTF
clone_size: .; j_call: TRBJ2-5; v_call: TRBV27; d_call: .; cdr3_nt: TGTGCCAGCAGTGTTGAAGGGAGAGGGACCCAGTACTTC; cdr3_aa: CASSVEGRGTQYF
clone_size: .; j_call: TRBJ1-1; v_call: TRBV7-9; d_call: .; cdr3_nt: TGTGCCAGCAGTTCCAACTTTGAAGCTTTCTTT; cdr3_aa: CASSSNFEAFF
clone_size: once; j_call: TRBJ2-1; v_call: TRBV27; d_call: TRBD2; cdr3_nt: TGTGCCAGCAGTTTTCGAAGTGGGCTAGCGGGAGTTCTTGGTGGCAATGAGCAGTTCTTC; cdr3_aa: CASSFRSGLAGVLGGNEQFF
clone_size: .; j_call: TRBJ1-6; v_call: TRBV3-1/TRBV3-2; d_call: .; cdr3_nt: TGTGCCAGCAGTCCCGCATGGGGGGATTCACCCCTCCACTTT; cdr3_aa: CASSPAWGDSPLHF
clone_size: .; j_call: TRBJ2-2; v_call: TRBV27; d_call: .; cdr3_nt: TGTGCCAGCAGTTCGTCCGGTGCCGGGGAGCTGTTTTTT; cdr3_aa: CASSSSGAGELFF
clone_size: .; j_call: TRBJ1-6; v_call: TRBV3-1/TRBV3-2; d_call: TRBD1; cdr3_nt: TGTGCCAGCAGCCTCGGGACAGGTGGCTCTTCACCCCTCCACTTT; cdr3_aa: CASSLGTGGSSPLHF
clone_size: once; j_call: TRBJ2-7; v_call: TRBV7-9; d_call: .; cdr3_nt: TGTGCCAGCAGCTTACCCGGGATGGGCGAGCAGTACTTC; cdr3_aa: CASSLPGMGEQYF
clone_size: .; j_call: TRBJ2-6; v_call: TRBV6-5; d_call: .; cdr3_nt: TGTGCCAGCAGTTCCCGACTTATCTCTGGGGCCAACGTCCTGACTTTC; cdr3_aa: CASSSRLISGANVLTF
clone_size: .; j_call: TRBJ1-5; v_call: TRBV6-1; d_call: .; cdr3_nt: TGTGCCAGCAGTGAACGGTTACCAGGGTACCAGCCCCAGCATTTT; cdr3_aa: CASSERLPGYQPQHF
clone_size: .; j_call: TRBJ2-3; v_call: TRBV10-1; d_call: .; cdr3_nt: TGCGCCAGCAGAGCATCTACTAGCACAGATACGCAGTATTTT; cdr3_aa: CASRASTSTDTQYF
clone_size: once; j_call: TRBJ1-1; v_call: TRBV27; d_call: .; cdr3_nt: TGTGCCAGCAGTTTCCGGGGGAGGAACACTGAAGCTTTCTTT; cdr3_aa: CASSFRGRNTEAFF
clone_size: .; j_call: TRBJ2-7; v_call: TRBV7-2; d_call: TRBD1; cdr3_nt: TGTGCCAGCAGCTTGACAGGGAATGGCTACGAGCAGTACTTC; cdr3_aa: CASSLTGNGYEQYF
clone_size: .; j_call: TRBJ1-6; v_call: TRBV28; d_call: .; cdr3_nt: TGTGCCAGCAGGCGGGGAGACTATAATTCACCCCTCCACTTT; cdr3_aa: CASRRGDYNSPLHF
clone_size: .; j_call: TRBJ2-5; v_call: TRBV5-1; d_call: TRBD1; cdr3_nt: TGCGCCAGCAGCTTGGCCGTGGGACAGTGGACCCAGTACTTC; cdr3_aa: CASSLAVGQWTQYF
clone_size: .; j_call: TRBJ2-2; v_call: TRBV7-6; d_call: .; cdr3_nt: TGTGCCAGCAGCCCAGAGGCCGGGTCCACCACCGGGGAGCTGTTTTTT; cdr3_aa: CASSPEAGSTTGELFF
clone_size: .; j_call: TRBJ1-2; v_call: TRBV29-1; d_call: TRBD1; cdr3_nt: TGCAGCGTATGGGGGGGACAGGGAAGAAGAGGGGACTATGGCTACACCTTC; cdr3_aa: CSVWGGQGRRGDYGYTF
clone_size: .; j_call: TRBJ1-5; v_call: TRBV12-3/TRBV12-4; d_call: .; cdr3_nt: TGTGCCAGCAGTCAGACCCTTAGGACACCTCCGCATTTT; cdr3_aa: CASSQTLRTPPHF
clone_size: .; j_call: TRBJ2-5; v_call: TRBV18; d_call: .; cdr3_nt: TGTGCCAGCTCACCAGTGCGGTCCCCTCAAGAGACCCAGTACTTC; cdr3_aa: CASSPVRSPQETQYF
clone_size: .; j_call: TRBJ2-1; v_call: TRBV18; d_call: .; cdr3_nt: TGTGCCAGCTCACCACCGCGGAGTAAGGCCCCCTACAATGAGCAGTTCTTC; cdr3_aa: CASSPPRSKAPYNEQFF
clone_size: .; j_call: TRBJ2-3; v_call: TRBV7-2; d_call: .; cdr3_nt: TGTGCCAGCAGCTCCGGTCCGGGACAAGGCACAGATACGCAGTATTTT; cdr3_aa: CASSSGPGQGTDTQYF
clone_size: .; j_call: TRBJ2-7; v_call: TRBV29-1; d_call: TRBD2; cdr3_nt: TGCAGCGTATTAGCGGGAGGGCCCGGCGAGCAGTACTTC; cdr3_aa: CSVLAGGPGEQYF